A selection of T cell receptor beta chains follows, all from one sample in a study of blood T cell repertoires in COVID-19. Sequenced by immunoSEQ multiplex PCR; TCRdb stores in-frame clones only, minus some. In the table there are a few hundred thousand clones, about 91% of which are singletons. Material for sequencing was peripheral blood. The receptors originated from a man aged 80 or over with acute or convalescent COVID-19. CDR3s include the opening cysteine and the closing phenylalanine or tryptophan. Each record gives: clone size, J gene, D gene, V gene, CDR3 protein, CDR3 DNA. A D gene is named only where the DNA matches it firmly. Clone sizes are given selectively: once, few, many, or a class where the clone is expanded.

- TRBJ2-7 - TRBV11-2 CASSLGPSAYEQYF TGTGCCAGCAGCTTAGGTCCTAGCGCCTACGAGCAGTACTTC
- TRBJ1-1 TRBD1 TRBV11-2 CASSLGQGAAEAFF TGTGCCAGCAGCTTAGGGCAGGGGGCGGCTGAAGCTTTCTTT
- TRBJ2-7 - TRBV11-1 CASSDYRDHYEQYF TGTGCCAGCAGCGACTACAGGGACCACTACGAGCAGTACTTC
- TRBJ2-7 - TRBV5-4 CASSLHYEQYF TGTGCCAGCAGCTTGCACTACGAGCAGTACTTC
- TRBJ2-4 TRBD2 TRBV19 CASSMGLAEQNIQYF TGTGCCAGTAGTATGGGACTAGCGGAACAAAACATTCAGTACTTC
- TRBJ2-6 TRBD1 TRBV5-1 CASHRDRGPGANVLTF TGCGCCAGCCACCGGGACAGGGGGCCTGGGGCCAACGTCCTGACTTTC
- TRBJ2-3 TRBD2 TRBV4-2 CASSQGGGADTQYF TGTGCCAGCAGCCAAGGCGGGGGGGCAGATACGCAGTATTTT
- TRBJ1-3 TRBD1 TRBV27 CASRSTRAGTGSGNTIYF TGTGCCAGCAGGTCTACGAGAGCCGGGACAGGGTCTGGAAACACCATATATTTT
- TRBJ1-6 TRBD1 TRBV6-6 CASRIDGTGNSPLHF TGTGCCAGCAGGATCGACGGGACAGGCAATTCACCCCTCCACTTT
- TRBJ2-7 - TRBV14 CASSHIGSLLSEQYF TGTGCCAGCAGCCATATCGGGAGCCTATTGAGCGAGCAGTACTTC
- TRBJ2-7 TRBD2 TRBV5-1 CASSNTDRGGRYEQYF TGCGCCAGCAGCAATACTGACCGGGGGGGGCGCTACGAGCAGTACTTC
- TRBJ2-3 TRBD1 TRBV4-2 CASSPRQGSTDTQYF TGTGCCAGCAGCCCAAGACAGGGTAGCACAGATACGCAGTATTTT
- TRBJ2-1 - TRBV19 CASSGVSEQFF TGTGCCAGTTCGGGGGTCAGTGAGCAGTTCTTC
once TRBJ2-2 TRBD2 TRBV7-2 CASSRRTSGSRRYTGELFF TGTGCCAGCAGCCGTAGGACTAGCGGGAGTAGGCGGTACACCGGGGAGCTGTTTTTT
- TRBJ2-2 - TRBV29-1 CSVGLGPGELFF TGCAGCGTTGGGTTGGGGCCCGGGGAGCTGTTTTTT
- TRBJ2-5 - TRBV3-1/TRBV3-2 CASSQPETQYF TGTGCCAGCAGCCAACCGGAGACCCAGTACTTC
- TRBJ1-5 TRBD1 TRBV2 CASSTDRVGQPQHF TGTGCCAGCAGCACGGACAGGGTAGGTCAGCCCCAGCATTTT
- TRBJ1-4 TRBD1 TRBV3-1/TRBV3-2 CASSPPGQGDEKLFF TGTGCCAGCAGCCCACCGGGACAGGGAGATGAAAAACTGTTTTTT
- TRBJ2-3 - TRBV7-9 CASSLGGGRSTDTQYF TGTGCCAGCAGCTTAGGGGGGGGCCGAAGCACAGATACGCAGTATTTT
- TRBJ2-2 - TRBV6-5 CASSYDQTSTAGELFF TGTGCCAGCAGTTACGACCAAACTAGTACCGCCGGGGAGCTGTTTTTT
- TRBJ2-5 - TRBV7-2 CASSLVRQETQYF TGTGCCAGCAGCTTAGTCCGGCAAGAGACCCAGTACTTC
- TRBJ2-5 TRBD2 TRBV19 CASSVRGDRETQYF TGTGCCAGTAGCGTCCGGGGGGACCGGGAGACCCAGTACTTC
- TRBJ2-7 TRBD2 TRBV19 CASSISGRAYEQYF TGTGCCAGTAGTATAAGCGGGAGGGCCTACGAGCAGTACTTC
- TRBJ2-2 TRBD1 TRBV11-2 CASSLVGQGVGELFF TGTGCCAGCAGCTTAGTTGGACAGGGGGTCGGGGAGCTGTTTTTT
- TRBJ2-3 TRBD2 TRBV7-3 CASSSKVLAGGPDTQYF TGTGCCAGCAGCTCCAAAGTTCTAGCGGGAGGGCCAGATACGCAGTATTTT
- TRBJ2-7 - TRBV7-2 CASSSPHSGAYEQYF TGTGCCAGCAGCTCGCCCCATTCGGGTGCATACGAGCAGTACTTC
few TRBJ2-7 - TRBV18 CASSPVNYEQYF TGTGCCAGCTCACCAGTCAATTACGAGCAGTACTTC
- TRBJ1-6 TRBD1 TRBV5-1 CASSHGQGNSPLHF TGCGCCAGCAGCCACGGACAGGGAAATTCACCCCTCCACTTT
- TRBJ2-5 - TRBV15 CATSREGANQETQYF TGTGCCACCAGCAGAGAGGGGGCCAATCAAGAGACCCAGTACTTC
- TRBJ2-2 - TRBV5-1 CASSFPTNTGELFF TGCGCCAGCAGCTTTCCCACGAACACCGGGGAGCTGTTTTTT
- TRBJ1-6 - TRBV10-3 CAISGGGSSYNSPLHF TGTGCCATCTCTGGGGGCGGTAGCTCCTATAATTCACCCCTCCACTTT
- TRBJ1-3 - TRBV9 CASSVDARGVNTIYF TGTGCCAGCAGCGTAGATGCTCGGGGGGTCAACACCATATATTTT
- TRBJ2-2 - TRBV19 CASLGQNTGELFF TGTGCCAGTCTTGGACAGAACACCGGGGAGCTGTTTTTT
- TRBJ2-5 - TRBV20-1 CSANKKETQYF TGCAGTGCTAACAAAAAGGAGACCCAGTACTTC
once TRBJ1-2 - TRBV15 CATSQLLGVGYTF TGTGCCACCAGCCAACTCCTAGGGGTGGGCTACACCTTC
- TRBJ2-5 - TRBV6-1 CASSEASRYQETQYF TGTGCCAGCAGTGAAGCATCGCGCTACCAAGAGACCCAGTACTTC
- TRBJ1-4 - TRBV27 CASSLRSGGDEKLFF TGTGCCAGCAGTTTAAGGTCGGGGGGGGATGAAAAACTGTTTTTT
once TRBJ1-2 - TRBV19 CASSILGQGSYGYTF TGTGCCAGTAGTATATTGGGCCAGGGGTCCTATGGCTACACCTTC
- TRBJ1-2 TRBD1 TRBV6-1 CASSEELGQGGYTF TGTGCCAGCAGTGAAGAGTTGGGACAGGGCGGCTACACCTTC
- TRBJ2-7 - TRBV15 CATSRDLGGRSSYEQYF TGTGCCACCAGCAGAGATCTTGGGGGCCGTAGCTCCTACGAGCAGTACTTC
- TRBJ2-7 - TRBV12-3/TRBV12-4 CASRLDSYEQYF TGTGCCAGCAGACTCGACTCCTACGAGCAGTACTTC
- TRBJ1-2 TRBD1 TRBV6-5 CASSYSGQEDYYGYTF TGTGCCAGCAGTTACTCAGGACAGGAGGATTACTATGGCTACACCTTC
- TRBJ2-1 - TRBV6-5 CASSTPGLPYNEQFF TGTGCCAGCAGTACCCCGGGATTACCCTACAATGAGCAGTTCTTC
- TRBJ2-2 - TRBV6-2/TRBV6-3 CASSFHAAGGELFF TGTGCCAGCAGTTTTCATGCGGCCGGGGGGGAGCTGTTTTTT
- TRBJ1-5 - TRBV6-1 CASSDLGEQPQHF TGTGCCAGCAGTGATTTAGGGGAACAGCCCCAGCATTTT
few TRBJ2-7 TRBD1 TRBV6-2/TRBV6-3 CASSYSSGTGRSYEQYF TGTGCCAGCAGTTACTCCTCCGGGACAGGGCGCTCCTACGAGCAGTACTTC
- TRBJ1-4 - TRBV5-5 CATSQGRMIEKLFF TGTGCCACCTCGCAGGGAAGAATGATCGAAAAACTGTTTTTT
- TRBJ2-3 - TRBV19 CASRDPGIPTDTQYF TGTGCCAGTAGGGATCCAGGGATACCCACAGATACGCAGTATTTT
once TRBJ1-6 - TRBV4-3 CASSQSGPPLHF TGCGCCAGCAGCCAGTCAGGGCCACCCCTCCACTTT
- TRBJ2-7 TRBD2 TRBV9 CASSVGTTSGSPYEQYF TGTGCCAGCAGCGTAGGCACGACTAGCGGGAGTCCCTACGAGCAGTACTTC
once TRBJ1-3 - TRBV7-8 CASSLAEFVSGNTIYF TGTGCCAGCAGCTTAGCAGAGTTCGTCTCTGGAAACACCATATATTTT